The 18 T cell receptor beta chains in this list originate from one sample, sequenced in a study of T cells in Graves' hyperthyroidism and ophthalmopathy. The source material, RNA transcripts, was used to amplify TCR beta CDR3 regions. A first-round RT-PCR of the TCR CDR3 used the HTBI primer set. One entry per CDR3 protein results from TCRdb running MiXCR on the multiplex PCR reads. The profile shows approximately 430,000 distinct CDR3 sequences, approximately 14% of them singletons. What was sequenced was blood. These receptor sequences come from a woman aged 18-29 years with Graves' hyperthyroidism.

This clonotype occurred many times. The chain is built from TRBV28 and TRBJ2-3; D might be TRBD1 or TRBD2, each matching 5 bases. The CDR3 consists of 13 residues. V lost 6 bases, J lost 2 bases, and 9 bases lay in between. Germline assignment: CDR1 MDHEN and CDR2 SYDVKM. CDR3 protein: CASRSGTTDTQYF. The CDR3 DNA sequence: TGTGCCAGCAGGTCAGGGACCACAGATACGCAGTATTTT.

This clonotype was counted between two and nine times. V gene TRBV5-1 combines with J gene TRBJ2-7; D is perhaps TRBD2 (6 bases). The CDR3 sequence is 15 residues long. V shed 2 bases and J shed 2 bases, with 14 bases lying between them. Germline V gene data show CDR1 as SGHRS and CDR2 as YFSETQ. The CDR3 coding sequence is TGCGCCAGCAGCTTTGGGGGACTGGGGACCTACGAGCAGTACTTC. The encoded protein is CASSFGGLGTYEQYF.

As regards this clonotype: A much larger clonotype is one base distant, so this may be a read error. The V call is TRBV20-1, the J call TRBJ1-3; 9 bases fit TRBD1. This CDR3 has 13 amino acids. Germline CDR1 and CDR2: DFQATT and SNEGSKA (reference sequence). Trimming removed 6 bases from V and 11 bases from J; junction bases left unmatched: 11. The CDR3: CSAYRGHSYAIYF. In DNA form, the CDR3 reads TGCAGTGCCTACAGGGGGCATTCATACGCCATATATTTT.

This clonotype was seen at least ten times. V usage is TRBV24-1 and J usage is TRBJ1-5; D call uncertain. CDR1 and CDR2 from the germline V gene are KGHDR and SFDVKD. The CDR3 length is 16 residues. V shed 2 bases and J shed 6 bases, with 16 bases lying between them. The CDR3 loop reads CATSDSARDRGQPQHF. CDR3 in DNA: TGTGCCACCAGTGATTCAGCGAGAGATCGCGGTCAGCCCCAGCATTTT.

This clonotype was counted many times. The chain recombines TRBV18 with TRBJ1-1; no definite D call. CDR1 and CDR2 (germline): KGHSH, LQKENI. This CDR3 spans 11 amino acids. V lost 5 bases to trimming and J lost 3 bases, with 4 bases between them. The CDR3 is CASSVDTEAFF. The CDR3 nucleotides read TGTGCCAGCTCAGTAGACACTGAAGCTTTCTTT.

The rearrangement links TRBV4-1 to TRBJ1-1, with D unclear. CDR3 length equals 17 residues. With 3 bases removed from V and 1 base from J, the gap between germline ends came to 18 bases. Germline assignment: CDR1 MGHRA and CDR2 YSYEKL. CDR3 nucleotide sequence: TGCGCCAGCAGCCATTCCCCCCGGGGAGGGAGGAACACTGAAGCTTTCTTT. The encoded protein is CASSHSPRGGRNTEAFF.

The table lists this clonotype with a few counts. The genes are TRBV11-2 and TRBJ2-3, with 7 nucleotides matching TRBD1. The CDR3 contains 17 residues. V gave up 5 bases and J gave up 1 base; unmatched junction bases: 12. Germline-derived CDR1 and CDR2 are SGHAT and FQNNGV. The CDR3: CASSHFRDREGTDTQYF. The DNA of the CDR3 is TGTGCCAGCAGCCACTTTAGAGACAGGGAAGGCACAGATACGCAGTATTTT.

V is TRBV30 and J is TRBJ1-2; unclear D gene. The CDR3 is made up of 13 amino acids. The V and J ends lost 0 bases and 2 bases respectively, with 7 bases between them. Germline loops: CDR1 GTSNPN, CDR2 SVGIG (reference sequence). The CDR3 DNA follows: TGTGCCTGGAGTGTAGCCAGGAACTATGGCTACACCTTC. It specifies CAWSVARNYGYTF. The variable domain in full, completed from reference TRBV30 and TRBJ1-2, reads SQTIHQWPATLVQPVGSPLSLECTVEGTSNPNLYWYRQAAGRGLQLLFYSVGIGQISSEVPQNLSASRPQDRQFILSSKKLLLSDSGFYLCAWSVARNYGYTFGSGTRLTVV.

The V call is TRBV5-4, the J call TRBJ2-6; D is perhaps TRBD1 (6 bases). V was cut by 4 bases and J by 0 bases, with 17 bases left in between. CDR1 SGHNT and CDR2 YYREEE come from the germline V gene (reference sequence). CDR3 length: 18 residues. CDR3 nucleotides: TGTGCCAGCAGCCAAGGACCCGACAGGTTCTCTGGGGCCAACGTCCTGACTTTC. Residues: CASSQGPDRFSGANVLTF.

CDR3 coding DNA: TGTGCCAGCAGCCCCGGGACAGACCAAGAGACCCAGTACTTC. Amino acids: CASSPGTDQETQYF. The V and J genes are TRBV4-2 and TRBJ2-5, with 7 bases aligning to TRBD1. Germline CDR1 is LGHNA and CDR2 is YNFKEQ. There are 14 residues in the CDR3. With V trimmed by 4 bases and J by 0 bases, 2 bases remained unmatched.

This clonotype was counted a few times. The chain combines TRBV12-3 or TRBV12-4 with TRBJ2-3; no clear D. The CDR3 is 13 residues long. Trimming cost V 6 bases and J 8 bases, with 15 bases left between them. This CDR3 reads CASSTDRVGTQYF. The CDR3 DNA reads as TGTGCCAGCAGCACTGACCGCGTTGGTACGCAGTATTTT.

J is TRBJ1-4 and V is TRBV6-2 or TRBV6-3; perhaps TRBD1 as D (6 bases). Germline values: CDR1 MNHEY, CDR2 SVGEGT. The germline V and J ends were trimmed by 2 bases and 7 bases, with 11 bases remaining between them. The CDR3 is 14 residues long. CDR3 DNA sequence: TGTGCCAGCAGTTACGGGGGCGCGGGTGAAAAACTGTTTTTT. Protein: CASSYGGAGEKLFF.

This clonotype was detected ten times or more. This chain joins TRBV28 and TRBJ1-5; D call uncertain. The V end was cut by 6 bases, the J end by 10 bases, with 10 bases between. The CDR3 has 11 residues. Per the germline V gene, CDR1 is MDHEN and CDR2 is SYDVKM. The DNA of the CDR3 is TGTGCCAGCAGGAGCAGTCCACCCCAGCATTTT. Its protein product is CASRSSPPQHF. The full variable domain, rest sourced from reference TRBV28 and TRBJ1-5, is DVKVTQSSRYLVKRTGEKVFLECVQDMDHENMFWYRQDPGLGLRLIYFSYDVKMKEKGDIPEGYSVSREKKERFSLILESASTNQTSMYLCASRSSPPQHFGDGTRLSIL.

This clonotype came up a few times. The gene calls are TRBV6-2 or TRBV6-3 and TRBJ2-1; D might be TRBD2 (7 bases). The ends were cut back, 2 bases at V and 0 bases at J, with 11 bases in the middle. This CDR3 region has 16 residues. Germline lookup yields CDR1 MNHEY and CDR2 SVGEGT. For the CDR3, the DNA is TGTGCCAGCAGTTACCGGGGGGCCCGCTCCTACAATGAGCAGTTCTTC. This gives the protein CASSYRGARSYNEQFF.

V and J are TRBV20-1 and TRBJ2-1, with 7 positions matching TRBD2. The V gene end was trimmed by 6 bases and the J gene end by 2 bases; junction bases not matched to a gene: 10. The CDR3 is made up of 15 amino acids. Germline V gives CDR1 DFQATT, CDR2 SNEGSKA (reference sequence). CDR3 in DNA: TGCAGTGCCTTACTGAGCGGGGTTCCCTACAATGAGCAGTTCTTC. Protein sequence: CSALLSGVPYNEQFF.

The V and J genes are TRBV19 and TRBJ2-7; possibly TRBD2 for D (5 bases). Looked up from germline, CDR1 is LNHDA and CDR2 is SQIVND (reference sequence). The CDR3 is made up of 13 amino acids. V was cut by 4 bases and J by 4 bases, with 11 bases left in between. In nucleotides, the CDR3 is TGTGCCAGTAGTAGAGGACTGGATTACGAGCAGTACTTC. Protein: CASSRGLDYEQYF.

This clonotype has ten or more counts. V usage is TRBV14 and J usage is TRBJ2-1; 8 nucleotides match TRBD1. The ends lost 0 bases at V and 6 bases at J; junction bases unmatched: 7. The CDR3 has 16 amino acids. The germline V gene encodes CDR1 SGHDN and CDR2 FVKESK. DNA of the CDR3: TGTGCCAGCAGCCAAGACAGGGGGCGCCTCGGCAATGAGCAGTTCTTC. Protein sequence: CASSQDRGRLGNEQFF.

The sample holds many counts of this clonotype. This chain uses TRBV20-1 with TRBJ2-1; 7 bases match TRBD2. Germline V gene sequence: CDR1 DFQATT, CDR2 SNEGSKA (reference sequence). V trimming: 4 bases; J trimming: 6 bases; junction bases outside the gene matches: 9. The CDR3 is 14 amino acids. CDR3 protein: CSATSAGYRNEQFF. CDR3 nucleotide sequence: TGCAGTGCTACATCAGCGGGATATCGCAATGAGCAGTTCTTC.